The 8 T cell receptor beta chains given below trace back to one sample, sequenced in a study of vaccination and CD4 T cells after COVID-19. These receptors have no identified antigens. Time point indicated: late sampling 161 to 241 days after vaccination in a few convalescent patients. Treatment given: roughly ten-day PBMC culture with coronavirus spike peptide pools or control peptides (ViraFEST assay). Cultured CD4+ T cell DNA underwent sequencing with the Oncomine TCR Beta short-read assay. TCRdb re-analysed the PCR reads in MiXCR, keeping a single row per CDR3 protein. Of 15,000 to 20,000 distinct CDR3 sequences in the sample, roughly 57% were seen once. The source material was CD4+ T cells from blood, cultured in vitro, sampled about 7 months after SARS-CoV-2 vaccination. The receptors stem from a human donor who had recovered from COVID-19.

This chain's CDR3 is CASSPYKGYGYTF. In DNA form, the CDR3 reads TGTGCCAGCAGTCCCTATAAAGGCTATGGCTACACCTTC. The chain uses TRBV6-1 and TRBJ1-2; D gene unclear. The CDR3 runs 13 residues. CDR1 is MNHNS, CDR2 SASEGT, per germline. Trimming left V 5 bases short and J 4 bases short, with 11 bases between.

J is TRBJ2-7 and V is TRBV20-1, with 7 bases matching TRBD2. The CDR3 extends over 15 amino acids. Germline CDR1 DFQATT, CDR2 SNEGSKA (reference sequence). The V segment lost 5 bases and the J segment 6 bases; nucleotides outside the gene matches: 16. The CDR3 loop reads CSASTRGGVWGEQYF. The CDR3 region has the DNA TGCAGTGCTTCCACGAGGGGAGGGGTTTGGGGCGAGCAGTACTTC.

This chain links TRBV7-9 with TRBJ1-1; D is ambiguous. This CDR3 comprises 12 residues. The V gene's germline CDR1 is SEHNR and CDR2 FQNEAQ (reference sequence). Trimming took off 7 bases at V and 1 base at J, with 7 bases between the two ends. CDR3 DNA sequence: TGTGCCAGCACCTGGACGAACACTGAAGCTTTCTTT. Translated, it gives CASTWTNTEAFF.

This chain uses TRBV7-6 with TRBJ1-1; TRBD1 matches 9 bases. The CDR3 totals 15 residues. Trimming removed 4 bases from V and 5 bases from J; junction bases left unmatched: 8. CDR1 is SGHVS and CDR2 is FNYEAQ in the germline V gene. This CDR3 is CASSSQGTGKTEAFF. CDR3 nucleotide sequence: TGTGCCAGCAGCTCCCAAGGGACAGGGAAGACTGAAGCTTTCTTT. The whole variable domain, remainder taken from reference TRBV7-6 and TRBJ1-1, is GAGVSQSPRYKVTKRGQDVALRCDPISGHVSLYWYRQALGQGPEFLTYFNYEAQQDKSGLPNDRFSAERPEGSISTLTIQRTEQRDSAMYRCASSSQGTGKTEAFFGQGTRLTVV.

This chain connects TRBV20-1 to TRBJ1-2, with D possibly being TRBD1 (5 bases). CDR1 and CDR2 (germline): DFQATT, SNEGSKA (reference sequence). V was trimmed by 6 bases and J by 7 bases, leaving 27 bases between them. This CDR3 is 16 amino acids long. In DNA form, the CDR3 reads TGCAGTGCCCCTAACCGGGACGCTCTTCAAGGGGTTGGCTACACCTTC. This codes for CSAPNRDALQGVGYTF.

The gene calls are TRBV24-1 and TRBJ2-3, with 11 nucleotides matching TRBD2. The CDR3 covers 18 residues. The J segment lost 1 base and the V segment lost 0 bases, leaving 5 bases of the junction unmatched. From germline, CDR1 is KGHDR and CDR2 SFDVKD. The CDR3 is CATSDLQGLAGGTDTQYF. The CDR3 coding sequence is TGTGCCACCAGTGATTTGCAAGGACTAGCGGGCGGCACAGATACGCAGTATTTT.

This chain links TRBV24-1 with TRBJ2-5, with 9 bases lining up with TRBD1. After removal of 7 bases from V and 1 base from J, the junction contained 9 bases not matched to a gene. This CDR3 is 16 amino acids long. From germline, CDR1 is KGHDR and CDR2 SFDVKD. The CDR3 DNA is TGTGCCACCAGCAAGTCAGGGACAGGGACCCAAGAGACCCAGTACTTC. Translating it yields CATSKSGTGTQETQYF.

The genes are TRBV10-2 and TRBJ2-3, with 10 bases matching TRBD2. Germline V CDR1 and CDR2: WSHSY, SAAADI. Trimming at V came to 6 bases and at J to 6 bases, leaving 12 bases not matched to a gene. This CDR3 comprises 16 residues. The CDR3 DNA reads TGCGCCAGCAGCCAAGGCATGTCAGCGGGAGGGGATACGCAGTATTTT. Its translation: CASSQGMSAGGDTQYF.